What follows are 2 T cell receptor beta chains derived from one specimen sequenced in a study of cytomegalovirus exposure and HLA in healthy donors. It was with 60 Vbeta and 13 Jbeta primers that the PCR ran. Repertoires were generated with immunoSEQ multiplex PCR, while TCRdb's copy carries only in-frame clones and drops some. In the table there are roughly 130,000 clones, around four fifths of which are singletons. The source material was PBMCs. The receptors derive from a boy younger than 18 in good health and CMV-seronegative.

The rearrangement joins TRBV10-3 to TRBJ2-7; 8 bases map to TRBD1. V lost 4 bases to trimming and J lost 3 bases; unmatched junction nucleotides: 2. The CDR3 is 13 amino acids. Per germline, CDR1 ENHRY and CDR2 SYGVKD. CDR3 amino acids: CAISGTGGYEQYF. In DNA form, the CDR3 reads TGTGCCATCAGTGGAACAGGGGGCTACGAGCAGTACTTC.

This chain connects TRBV2 to TRBJ2-1, with 8 bases that match TRBD2. The V and J ends lost 6 bases and 9 bases, in that order; junction bases with no gene match: 19. In germline, CDR1 is SNHLY, CDR2 FYNNEI. The CDR3 length is 17 residues. The CDR3 loop is CASRGHKTSANAGEQFF. CDR3 nucleotides: TGTGCCAGCAGGGGACATAAGACTAGCGCAAATGCGGGTGAGCAGTTCTTC.